This T cell receptor (beta chain) emerged from a study of shared clonotypes between healthy human individuals. Study in general: CD4 naive and memory got three plates each, CD8 naive two, CD8 memory one.

The authors' processing: Filtering differed, since immunoSEQ gave only junction sequences and no quality scores. The assay was immunoSEQ multiplex PCR, and TCRdb's table has in-frame clones only and misses some. V and J calls and clone size are those listed in that table; D and trimming were worked out from the DNA. The repertoire has under 1,100,000 clones, roughly 75% of them found once; the top ten carry over 1.3%. CD45RA-negative memory and CD45RA+ naive subsets were split from the CD4+ cells. About this clone itself: Its specificity is not known.

Study-level findings and limits: Donor scarcity curtailed the genetic and exposure-history diversity represented herein.

The CDR3 covers 14 residues. Per the germline V gene, CDR1 is SGHTA and CDR2 is FQGNSA. The V end lost 0 bases, the J end lost 5 bases, and 11 bases lay between the germline ends. The gene calls are TRBV7-2 and TRBJ2-7, with D possibly matching TRBD1 (5 bases). This clonotype was sampled from a man between 18 and 29 years old in good health. The source material was memory CD4+ T cells sorted from blood. Indicated subset: CD45RA-negative fraction. CDR3 residues: CASSLALSRDEQYF. CDR3 bases: TGTGCCAGCAGCTTAGCGCTAAGCAGGGACGAGCAGTACTTC.